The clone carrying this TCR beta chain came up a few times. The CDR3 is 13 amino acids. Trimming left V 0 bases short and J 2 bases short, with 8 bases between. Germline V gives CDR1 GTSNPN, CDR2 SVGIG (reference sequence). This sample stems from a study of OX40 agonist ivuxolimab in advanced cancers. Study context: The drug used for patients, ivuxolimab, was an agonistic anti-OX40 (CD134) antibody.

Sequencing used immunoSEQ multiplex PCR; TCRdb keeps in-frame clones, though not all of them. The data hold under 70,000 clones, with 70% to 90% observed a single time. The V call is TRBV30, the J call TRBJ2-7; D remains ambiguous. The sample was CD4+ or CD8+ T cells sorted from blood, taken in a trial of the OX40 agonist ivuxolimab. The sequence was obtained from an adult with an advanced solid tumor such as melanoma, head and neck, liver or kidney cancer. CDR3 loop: CAWSVSFAYEQYF. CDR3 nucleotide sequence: TGTGCCTGGAGTGTGAGTTTCGCCTACGAGCAGTACTTC.